Each of the 11 T cell receptor beta chains below was sequenced from the same sample in a study of radiation and T cells in renal cell carcinoma. The time point here: blood 4 weeks post-SBRT, at nephrectomy. Treatment specified: 15 Gy SBRT to primary tumor, nephrectomy 4 weeks later. Clones were read by immunoSEQ multiplex PCR, and TCRdb kept only the in-frame ones, dropping some. Of 50,000 to 65,000 clones detected, about three quarters appear once; the ten largest clones hold around 6.8%. Sequenced material: blood, taken from a patient whose treatment included radiotherapy and nephrectomy. These receptor sequences come from a man aged 55-75 years with renal cell carcinoma.

The rearrangement uses TRBV27 and TRBJ2-7, with D possibly TRBD2 on 7 matching bases. V dropped 3 bases and J dropped 5 bases, with 14 bases sitting between them. CDR1 is MNHEY and CDR2 is SMNVEV in the germline V gene (reference sequence). The CDR3 spans 14 residues. The DNA for the CDR3 is TGTGCCAGCAGTTTCTCGGGGGGCCCCCACGAGCAGTACTTC. Its translation is CASSFSGGPHEQYF.

The chain has TRBV5-6 and TRBJ1-6; possibly TRBD1 for D (5 bases). CDR1 is SGHDT and CDR2 is YYEEEE in the germline V gene. The germline V and J ends were trimmed by 2 bases and 7 bases, with 10 bases remaining between them. This CDR3 is 14 amino acids long. Here the CDR3 reads CASSFGRENSPLHF. The DNA of the CDR3 is TGTGCCAGCAGCTTCGGCAGGGAAAATTCACCCCTCCACTTT.

The rearrangement uses TRBV12-5 and TRBJ2-5; the D is unclear. The V gene lost 4 bases and the J gene lost 4 bases, with 19 bases spanning the gap. The CDR3 is 16 residues long. Germline V CDR1 and CDR2: LGHNT, FRNRAP. CDR3 in DNA: TGTGCTAGTGGTTCCCCCCCGGGTAAAGCAAGAGAGACCCAGTACTTC. It translates to CASGSPPGKARETQYF.

J is TRBJ2-7 and V is TRBV6-5; 9 bases match TRBD1. CDR1 is MNHEY, CDR2 SVGAGI, per germline. Germline trimming cut 6 bases from V and 5 bases from J; bases unmatched to any gene: 11. This CDR3 is 15 amino acids long. CDR3 DNA sequence: TGTGCCAGCAGCACGATGGGACAGGGTGCCCACGAGCAGTACTTC. This encodes CASSTMGQGAHEQYF.

The chain has TRBV11-2 and TRBJ2-1, with 7 bases fitting TRBD2. V was pared by 0 bases and J by 10 bases, with 3 bases of the junction left unmatched. CDR1 SGHAT and CDR2 FQNNGV come from the germline V gene. CDR3 length equals 13 residues. CDR3 residues: CASSLERGGEQFF. CDR3 DNA sequence: TGTGCCAGCAGCTTAGAAAGGGGAGGGGAGCAGTTCTTC.

The chain has TRBV4-3 and TRBJ2-3, with a tentative D call TRBD2 (6 bases). The germline gives CDR1 LGHNA, CDR2 YSLEER. V lost 3 bases and J 2 bases, leaving 12 bases between the germline ends. The length of the CDR3 is 15 residues. The CDR3 coding sequence is TGCGCCAGCAGCCATGGACTACCAAACACAGATACGCAGTATTTT. It translates to CASSHGLPNTDTQYF.

The chain carries TRBV6-6 and TRBJ2-5, with a weak D call TRBD1 (7 bases). Germline V gene lookup returns CDR1 MNHNY and CDR2 SVGAGI (reference sequence). V shed 6 bases and J shed 5 bases, with 13 bases lying between them. This CDR3 has 13 residues. In nucleotides, the CDR3 is TGTGCCAGCAGGGGGGGACAGTTGGAGACCCAGTACTTC. It is translated as CASRGGQLETQYF.

The chain employs TRBV21-1 and TRBJ2-7. TRBV21-1 is noted as a pseudogene. The CDR3 has 16 residues. For the CDR3, the DNA is TGTGCCAGCAGCAAAGTCCCACTTGACGGACCCTACGAGCAGTACGTC. It is translated as CASSKVPLDGPYEQYV.

The chain carries TRBV11-2 and TRBJ1-3, with a possible D match to TRBD1 (5 bases). The CDR3 sequence is 15 residues long. V was cut by 1 base and J by 3 bases, with 10 bases left in between. CDR1 SGHAT and CDR2 FQNNGV come from the germline V gene. CDR3 nucleotides: TGTGCCAGCAGCTTAGGAGGGGCCGGTGGAAACACCATATATTTT. It translates to CASSLGGAGGNTIYF. Using reference TRBV11-2 and TRBJ1-3 for the parts outside the CDR3, the full variable domain is EAGVAQSPRYKIIEKRQSVAFWCNPISGHATLYWYQQILGQGPKLLIQFQNNGVVDDSQLPKDRFSAERLKGVDSTLKIQPAKLEDSAVYLCASSLGGAGGNTIYFGEGSWLTVV.

This chain uses TRBV11-3 with TRBJ2-3, with 10 bases that match TRBD1. CDR1 is SGHNT, CDR2 YENEEA, per germline. V gave up 2 bases and J gave up 3 bases; unmatched junction bases: 5. The CDR3 has 16 amino acids. The CDR3 DNA follows: TGTGCCAGCAGCTTACCGGACAGGGGGATTACAGATACGCAGTATTTT. This encodes CASSLPDRGITDTQYF.

The chain is built from TRBV19 and TRBJ1-1, with D perhaps TRBD1 (6 bases). V dropped 2 bases and J dropped 7 bases, with 14 bases sitting between them. From germline, CDR1 is LNHDA and CDR2 SQIVND (reference sequence). This CDR3 is built from 14 residues. CDR3 sequence (DNA): TGTGCCAGTAGTATAACCCACAGGGAAGTTGAAGCTTTCTTT. This translates into CASSITHREVEAFF.